This entry describes one T cell receptor beta chain. What it recognizes is unknown. Trimming took 10 bases from V and 0 from J, leaving 7 bases between them. The CDR3 is 13 amino acids. Germline V gives CDR1 MNHEY, CDR2 SVGEGT. The record originates from a study of T-cell memory formation after mild COVID-19. About the study: Clusters of TCRs were largely donor specific.

Notes on the study in general: Pre-infection memory contained some responding clones, which suggested that cross-reactive memory had joined. Contracting CD4+ clones were located mainly in CM and EM, and CD8+ clones in EMRA.

Amplification by 5'RACE using constant-segment primers produced TCR alpha and TCR beta cDNA libraries that carried sample barcodes and UMIs. MiXCR was run by TCRdb on the 5' RACE reads, yielding one entry per CDR3 protein. This table has roughly 240,000 distinct CDR3 sequences, around 15% appearing once. This chain joins TRBV6-2 or TRBV6-3 and TRBJ2-6, with D hard to call. The sequence derives from a young man who had mild COVID-19 (a few samples of this study predate the infection). Cell type and time point are not known. Sequencing was performed on PBMCs or a T cell subset sorted from them (not recorded which). Here the CDR3 DNA reads TGTGCCATGCGAGCCTCTGGGGCCAACGTCCTGACTTTC. Amino acid sequence: CAMRASGANVLTF.